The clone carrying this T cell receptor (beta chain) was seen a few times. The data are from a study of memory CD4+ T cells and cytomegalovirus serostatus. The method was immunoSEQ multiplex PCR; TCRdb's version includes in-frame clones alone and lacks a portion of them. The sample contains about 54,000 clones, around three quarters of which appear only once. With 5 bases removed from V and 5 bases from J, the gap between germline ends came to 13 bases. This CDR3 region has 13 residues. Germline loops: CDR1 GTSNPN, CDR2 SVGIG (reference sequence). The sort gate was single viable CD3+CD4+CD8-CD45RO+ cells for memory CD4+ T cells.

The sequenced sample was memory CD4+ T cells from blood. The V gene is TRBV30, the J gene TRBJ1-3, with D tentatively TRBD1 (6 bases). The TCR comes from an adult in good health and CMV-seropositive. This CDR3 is CAWAGDERNTIYF. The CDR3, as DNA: TGTGCCTGGGCAGGGGATGAGCGAAACACCATATATTTT.